The rows below give T cell receptor beta chains drawn from one sample of a study of T cell responses to AZD1222 COVID-19 vaccine. Sequenced by immunoSEQ multiplex PCR; TCRdb stores in-frame clones only, minus some. Of under 200,000 clones listed, more than 90% are singletons. Material: peripheral blood, obtained 28 days after the second dose of the MenACWY control vaccine. The source is an adult who received the MenACWY meningococcal vaccine as a control. Both conserved end residues are part of each CDR3. A D gene is named only where the DNA matches it firmly. Some rows mark clone size as missing; the rest say once, few, many or name a class of expanded clone.

>TRBV7-9|TRBD2|.|TRBJ2-7|15
TGTGCCAGCAGCTTGCGACTAGCGGGTCACAACGAGCAGTACTTC
CASSLRLAGHNEQYF
>TRBV28|.|.|TRBJ2-7|12
TGTGCCAGCTCCCCGGGGGTTTACGAGCAGTACTTC
CASSPGVYEQYF
>TRBV19|.|.|TRBJ1-2|12
TGTGCCAGTAGTAGGGGGGACTATGGCTACACCTTC
CASSRGDYGYTF
>TRBV14|.|few|TRBJ1-2|14
TGTGCCAGCAGCCAACGGGGAGTCCCGGGGGGCTACACCTTC
CASSQRGVPGGYTF
>TRBV5-6|.|.|TRBJ1-2|12
TGTGCCAGCGAGGGGATGGGCGATGGCTACACCTTC
CASEGMGDGYTF
>TRBV21-1|.|.|TRBJ2-7|14
TGTGCCAGCAGCGGTCGGGGCAGTCCCTACGAGCAGTACTTC
CASSGRGSPYEQYF
>TRBV5-6|.|.|TRBJ2-3|14
TGTGCCAGCAGCTTGAGGTTAGCAAGAGATACGCAGTATTTT
CASSLRLARDTQYF
>TRBV5-1|TRBD2|.|TRBJ2-2|16
TGCGCCAGCAGCGTCGGACTAGCGGCGAACACCGGGGAGCTGTTTTTT
CASSVGLAANTGELFF
>TRBV5-6|TRBD1|.|TRBJ1-5|16
TGTGCCAGCAGCCCTCGGACAGGGGCAACCAATCAGCCCCAGCATTTT
CASSPRTGATNQPQHF
>TRBV11-2|.|.|TRBJ1-2|15
TGTGCCAGCAGCTTAAATCCCTTTGCGGGAGATGGCTACACCTTC
CASSLNPFAGDGYTF
>TRBV5-4|TRBD1|.|TRBJ1-6|15
TGTGCCAGCAGCCCTAGGACAGGCGAGAATTCACCCCTCCACTTT
CASSPRTGENSPLHF
>TRBV2|.|.|TRBJ1-4|16
TGTGCCAGCAGTGATGATCTCCGGGGACGGGGTGAAAAACTGTTTTTT
CASSDDLRGRGEKLFF
>TRBV6-5|TRBD1|.|TRBJ1-3|15
TGTGCCAGCAGTTTTCAGGGGGCTGGTGGAAACACCATATATTTT
CASSFQGAGGNTIYF
>TRBV15|.|.|TRBJ1-1|15
TGTGCCACCAGCAGGGCGGGAACAGCTAACACTGAAGCTTTCTTT
CATSRAGTANTEAFF
>TRBV9|.|.|TRBJ1-2|13
TGTGCCAGCAGCGTAGACGGATTAGGGGGCTACACCTTC
CASSVDGLGGYTF
>TRBV9|.|.|TRBJ2-7|14
TGTGCCAGCAGCGTAGACCCGGAACCCTACGAGCAGTACTTC
CASSVDPEPYEQYF
>TRBV5-1|.|.|TRBJ2-7|14
TGCGCCAGCAGCTTCGGCGATACCGGCTACGAGCAGTACTTC
CASSFGDTGYEQYF
>TRBV19|.|once|TRBJ2-5|13
TGTGCCAGTAGTACGGGTCTCCAAGAGACCCAGTACTTC
CASSTGLQETQYF
>TRBV29-1|TRBD1|few|TRBJ2-3|14
TGCAGCGTGAAGACAGGGAACGACGCAGATACGCAGTATTTT
CSVKTGNDADTQYF
>TRBV2|.|few|TRBJ1-1|13
TGTGCCAGCCGAGTCGGGGAGAACACTGAAGCTTTCTTT
CASRVGENTEAFF
>TRBV2|TRBD1|.|TRBJ1-1|15
TGTGCCAGCAGTGATCGGGACAGGCCTGGGACTGAAGCTTTCTTT
CASSDRDRPGTEAFF
>TRBV9|TRBD1|.|TRBJ1-2|15
TGTGCCAGCAGCGTATCAGGGGGCAAGGGCTATGGCTACACCTTC
CASSVSGGKGYGYTF
>TRBV6-2/TRBV6-3|.|.|TRBJ2-5|17
TGTGCCAGCAGTTACTCGGGGCACCGATTCGCCCAAGAGACCCAGTACTTC
CASSYSGHRFAQETQYF
>TRBV27|TRBD2|.|TRBJ2-1|16
TGTGCCAGCAGTTCCGGGACTAGCGGGACCTACAATGAGCAGTTCTTC
CASSSGTSGTYNEQFF